This TCR beta chain came from a study of blood T cells in healthy people across ages. Primed by a sample-barcoded 5' primer and a J-beta primer mix, a second PCR proceeded for roughly 7 to 12 cycles. TCRdb ran MiXCR on the 5' RACE reads and lists one entry per CDR3 protein. The sample lists fewer than 950,000 distinct CDR3 sequences, approximately 53% occurring once. The CDR3 consists of 14 residues. CDR1 and CDR2 from the germline V gene are MNHNS and SASEGT. Germline trimming cut 5 bases from V and 7 bases from J; bases unmatched to any gene: 8. The chain combines TRBV6-1 with TRBJ1-1; 9 bases line up with TRBD1. The clonotype was recovered from a man of 80 years or more in good health. Sequenced: blood. CDR3 sequence: CASSPRTGVIEAFF. In DNA, the CDR3 is TGTGCCAGCAGTCCCCGGACAGGGGTGATTGAAGCTTTCTTT.